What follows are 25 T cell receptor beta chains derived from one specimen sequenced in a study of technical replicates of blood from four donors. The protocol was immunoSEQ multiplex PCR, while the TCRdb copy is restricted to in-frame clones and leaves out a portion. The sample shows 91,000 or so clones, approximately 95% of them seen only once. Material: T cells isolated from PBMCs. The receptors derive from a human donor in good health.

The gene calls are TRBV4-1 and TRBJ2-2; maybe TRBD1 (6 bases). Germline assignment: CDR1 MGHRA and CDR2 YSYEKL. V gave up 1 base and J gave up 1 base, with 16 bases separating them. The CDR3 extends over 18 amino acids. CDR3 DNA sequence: TGCGCCAGCAGCCAAGGACCCTACAGGGATGAGAACACCGGGGAGCTGTTTTTT. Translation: CASSQGPYRDENTGELFF.

The CDR3 protein is CASSFGRHQGAKETQYF. As DNA, the CDR3 is TGCGCCAGCAGCTTTGGGCGGCACCAGGGGGCGAAGGAGACCCAGTACTTC. The rearrangement uses TRBV5-1 and TRBJ2-5; TRBD1 matches at 8 bases. The CDR3 is made up of 17 amino acids. The V and J ends lost 2 bases and 5 bases, in that order; junction bases with no gene match: 14. Germline CDR1 and CDR2: SGHRS and YFSETQ.

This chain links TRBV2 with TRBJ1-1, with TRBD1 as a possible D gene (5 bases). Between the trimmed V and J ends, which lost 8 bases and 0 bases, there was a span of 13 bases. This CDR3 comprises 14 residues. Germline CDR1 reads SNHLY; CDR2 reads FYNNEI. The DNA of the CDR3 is TGTGCCAGCCTATGGGGGACTATGAACACTGAAGCTTTCTTT. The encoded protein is CASLWGTMNTEAFF. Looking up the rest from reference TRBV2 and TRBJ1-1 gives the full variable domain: EPEVTQTPSHQVTQMGQEVILRCVPISNHLYFYWYRQILGQKVEFLVSFYNNEISEKSEIFDDQFSVERPDGSNFTLKIRSTKLEDSAMYFCASLWGTMNTEAFFGQGTRLTVV.

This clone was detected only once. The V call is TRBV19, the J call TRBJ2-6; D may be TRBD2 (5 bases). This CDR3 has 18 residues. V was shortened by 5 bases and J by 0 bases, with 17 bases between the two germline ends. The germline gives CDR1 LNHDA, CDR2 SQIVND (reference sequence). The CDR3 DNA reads TGTGCCAGTAGTCCCCGGGGAGTGGCAGGCTCTGGGGCCAACGTCCTGACTTTC. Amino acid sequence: CASSPRGVAGSGANVLTF.

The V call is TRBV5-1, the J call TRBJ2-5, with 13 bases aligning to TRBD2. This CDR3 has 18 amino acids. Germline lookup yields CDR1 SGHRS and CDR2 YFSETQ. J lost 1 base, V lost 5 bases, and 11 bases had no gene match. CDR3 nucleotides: TGCGCCAGCAGGGCCAGGACTAGCGGGAGTTTACTCCAAGAGACCCAGTACTTC. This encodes CASRARTSGSLLQETQYF.

The CDR3 DNA sequence: TGTGCCAGTAGTACCATACTAGCGGGAGGCACCGGGGAGCTGTTTTTT. Translation gives CASSTILAGGTGELFF. The chain employs TRBV19 and TRBJ2-2, with 12 bases that match TRBD2. Germline V CDR1 and CDR2: LNHDA, SQIVND (reference sequence). With V trimmed by 4 bases and J by 4 bases, 4 bases remained unmatched. This CDR3 region has 16 residues.

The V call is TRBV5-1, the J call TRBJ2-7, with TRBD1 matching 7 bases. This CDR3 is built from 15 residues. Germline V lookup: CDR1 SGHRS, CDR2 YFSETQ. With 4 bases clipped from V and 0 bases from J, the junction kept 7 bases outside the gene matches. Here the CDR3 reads CASSQDRMSSYEQYF. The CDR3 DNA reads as TGCGCCAGCAGCCAGGACAGGATGAGCTCCTACGAGCAGTACTTC. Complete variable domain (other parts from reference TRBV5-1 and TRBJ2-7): KAGVTQTPRYLIKTRGQQVTLSCSPISGHRSVSWYQQTPGQGLQFLFEYFSETQRNKGNFPGRFSGRQFSNSRSEMNVSTLELGDSALYLCASSQDRMSSYEQYFGPGTRLTVT.

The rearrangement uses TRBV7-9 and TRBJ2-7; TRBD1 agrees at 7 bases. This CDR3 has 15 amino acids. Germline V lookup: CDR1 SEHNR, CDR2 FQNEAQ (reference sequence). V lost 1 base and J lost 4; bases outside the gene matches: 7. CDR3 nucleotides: TGTGCCAGCAGCTTAGGTGGTACAGGGGCATACGAGCAGTACTTC. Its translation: CASSLGGTGAYEQYF.

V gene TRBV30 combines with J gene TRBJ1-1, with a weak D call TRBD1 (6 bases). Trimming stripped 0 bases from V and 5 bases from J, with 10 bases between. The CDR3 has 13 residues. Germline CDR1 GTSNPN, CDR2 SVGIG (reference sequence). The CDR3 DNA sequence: TGTGCCTGGAGTGTATCCAGGGGAACTGAAGCTTTCTTT. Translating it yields CAWSVSRGTEAFF. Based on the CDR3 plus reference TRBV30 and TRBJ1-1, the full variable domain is SQTIHQWPATLVQPVGSPLSLECTVEGTSNPNLYWYRQAAGRGLQLLFYSVGIGQISSEVPQNLSASRPQDRQFILSSKKLLLSDSGFYLCAWSVSRGTEAFFGQGTRLTVV.

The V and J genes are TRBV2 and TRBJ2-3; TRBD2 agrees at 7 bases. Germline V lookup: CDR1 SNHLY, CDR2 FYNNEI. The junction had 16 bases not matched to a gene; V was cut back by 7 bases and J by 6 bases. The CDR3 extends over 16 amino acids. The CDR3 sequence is CASKASGIWVVDTQYF. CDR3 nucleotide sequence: TGTGCCAGCAAGGCGAGCGGGATCTGGGTCGTTGATACGCAGTATTTT. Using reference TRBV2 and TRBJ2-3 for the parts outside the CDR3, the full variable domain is EPEVTQTPSHQVTQMGQEVILRCVPISNHLYFYWYRQILGQKVEFLVSFYNNEISEKSEIFDDQFSVERPDGSNFTLKIRSTKLEDSAMYFCASKASGIWVVDTQYFGPGTRLTVL.

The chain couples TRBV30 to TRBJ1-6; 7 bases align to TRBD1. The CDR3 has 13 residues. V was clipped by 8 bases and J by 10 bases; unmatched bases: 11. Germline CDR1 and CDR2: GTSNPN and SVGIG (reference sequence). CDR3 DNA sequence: TGTGCCACCGACAGGGATCTCGGATCACCCCTCCACTTT. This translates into CATDRDLGSPLHF.

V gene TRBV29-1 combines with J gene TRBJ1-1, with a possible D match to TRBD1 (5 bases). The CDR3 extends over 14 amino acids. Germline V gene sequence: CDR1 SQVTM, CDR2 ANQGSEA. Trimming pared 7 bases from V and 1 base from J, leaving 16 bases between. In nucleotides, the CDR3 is TGCAGCGGTTGGGACGGGGGAACGAACACTGAAGCTTTCTTT. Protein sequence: CSGWDGGTNTEAFF.

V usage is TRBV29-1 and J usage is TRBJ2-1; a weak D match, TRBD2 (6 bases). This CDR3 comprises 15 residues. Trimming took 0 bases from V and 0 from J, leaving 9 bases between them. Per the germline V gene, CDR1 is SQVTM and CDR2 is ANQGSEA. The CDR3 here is CSVEDAGSSYNEQFF. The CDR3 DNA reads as TGCAGCGTTGAAGATGCGGGGAGCTCCTACAATGAGCAGTTCTTC.

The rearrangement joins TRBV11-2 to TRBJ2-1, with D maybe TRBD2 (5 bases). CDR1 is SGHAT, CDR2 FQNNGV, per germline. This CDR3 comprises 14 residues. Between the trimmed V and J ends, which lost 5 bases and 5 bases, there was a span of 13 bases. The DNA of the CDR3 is TGTGCCAGCAGCGTCTTTCGGGGAAACAATGAGCAGTTCTTC. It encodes CASSVFRGNNEQFF. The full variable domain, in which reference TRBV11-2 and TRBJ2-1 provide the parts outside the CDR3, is EAGVAQSPRYKIIEKRQSVAFWCNPISGHATLYWYQQILGQGPKLLIQFQNNGVVDDSQLPKDRFSAERLKGVDSTLKIQPAKLEDSAVYLCASSVFRGNNEQFFGPGTRLTVL.

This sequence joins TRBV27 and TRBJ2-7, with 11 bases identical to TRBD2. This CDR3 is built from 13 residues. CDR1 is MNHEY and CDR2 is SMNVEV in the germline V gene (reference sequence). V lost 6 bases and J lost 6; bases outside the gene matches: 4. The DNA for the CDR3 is TGTGCCAGCAGCGTTAGCGGGAGGGGCGAGCAGTACTTC. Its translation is CASSVSGRGEQYF.

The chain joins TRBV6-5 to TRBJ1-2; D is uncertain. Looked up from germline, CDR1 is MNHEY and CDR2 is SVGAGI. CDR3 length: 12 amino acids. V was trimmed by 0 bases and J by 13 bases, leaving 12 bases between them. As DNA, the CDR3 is TGTGCCAGCAGTTACTCTCTCGGGCGGGTCACCTTC. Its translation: CASSYSLGRVTF.

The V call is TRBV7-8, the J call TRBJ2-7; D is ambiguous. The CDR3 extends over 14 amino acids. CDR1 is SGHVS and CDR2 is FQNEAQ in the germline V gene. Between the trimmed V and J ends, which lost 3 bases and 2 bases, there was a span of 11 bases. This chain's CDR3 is CASSFRHGPYEQYF. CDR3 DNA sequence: TGTGCCAGCAGCTTTAGACATGGGCCCTACGAGCAGTACTTC.

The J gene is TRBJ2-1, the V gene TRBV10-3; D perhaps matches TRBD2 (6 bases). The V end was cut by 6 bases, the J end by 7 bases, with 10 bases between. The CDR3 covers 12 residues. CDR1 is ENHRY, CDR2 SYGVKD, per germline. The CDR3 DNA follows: TGTGCCATCAGCGGGGGTGGTAATGAGCAGTTCTTC. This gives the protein CAISGGGNEQFF.

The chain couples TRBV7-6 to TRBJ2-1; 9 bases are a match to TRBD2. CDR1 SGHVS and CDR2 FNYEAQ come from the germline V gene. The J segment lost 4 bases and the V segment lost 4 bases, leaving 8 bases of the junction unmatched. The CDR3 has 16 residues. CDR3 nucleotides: TGTGCCAGCAGCTCGGGCGGGAGGGCCAGGTACAATGAGCAGTTCTTC. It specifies CASSSGGRARYNEQFF.

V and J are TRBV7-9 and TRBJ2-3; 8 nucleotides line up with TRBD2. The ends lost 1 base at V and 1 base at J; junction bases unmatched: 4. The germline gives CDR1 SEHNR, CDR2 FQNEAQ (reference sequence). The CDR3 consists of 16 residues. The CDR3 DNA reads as TGTGCCAGCAGCTTAGACCTAGCGGGCCGCACAGATACGCAGTATTTT. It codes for CASSLDLAGRTDTQYF.

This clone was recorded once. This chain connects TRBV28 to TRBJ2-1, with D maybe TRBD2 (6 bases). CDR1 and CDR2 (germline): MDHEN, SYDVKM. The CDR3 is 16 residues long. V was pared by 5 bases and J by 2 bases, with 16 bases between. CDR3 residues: CASSHGGVRTYNEQFF. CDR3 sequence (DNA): TGTGCCAGCAGTCATGGAGGGGTTCGCACCTACAATGAGCAGTTCTTC.

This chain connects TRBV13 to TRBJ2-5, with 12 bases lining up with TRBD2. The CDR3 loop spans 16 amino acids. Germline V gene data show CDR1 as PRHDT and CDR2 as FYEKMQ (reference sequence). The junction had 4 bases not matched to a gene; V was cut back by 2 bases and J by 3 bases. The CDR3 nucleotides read TGTGCCAGCAGCTTACAGACTAGCGGGGGTAAAGAGACCCAGTACTTC. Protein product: CASSLQTSGGKETQYF.

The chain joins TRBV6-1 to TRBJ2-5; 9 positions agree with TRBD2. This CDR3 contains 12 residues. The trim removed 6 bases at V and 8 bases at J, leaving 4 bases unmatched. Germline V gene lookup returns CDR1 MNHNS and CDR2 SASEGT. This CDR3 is CASRLLAGTQYF. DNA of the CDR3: TGTGCCAGCAGATTACTAGCGGGTACCCAGTACTTC.

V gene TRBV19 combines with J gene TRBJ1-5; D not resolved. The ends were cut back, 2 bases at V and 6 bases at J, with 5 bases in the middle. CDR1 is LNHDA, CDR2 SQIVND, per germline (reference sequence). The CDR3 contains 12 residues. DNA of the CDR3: TGTGCCAGTAGTATAACGGGTCAGCCCCAGCATTTT. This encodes CASSITGQPQHF.

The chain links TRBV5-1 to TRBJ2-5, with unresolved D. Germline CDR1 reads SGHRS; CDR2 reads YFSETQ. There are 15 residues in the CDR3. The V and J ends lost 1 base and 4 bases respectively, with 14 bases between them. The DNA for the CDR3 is TGCGCCAGCAGCTTGTTGACCACGGGTAGAGAGACCCAGTACTTC. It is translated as CASSLLTTGRETQYF.